Here is one TCR beta chain with its context. Its antigen is not known. Terminally differentiated effector memory CD45RA+ cells were left out of the naive CD8 fraction, which was CD45RO-negative and positively selected for CCR7. Donors, healthy HIV-negative adults, lacked recent acute infections or vaccinations. The CDR3 spans 13 residues. V lost 6 bases and J 9 bases, leaving 14 bases between the germline ends. Germline lookup yields CDR1 WSHSY and CDR2 SAAADI. In the source study's methods: Junction-only sequences without quality scores came from ImmunoSEQ, so filtering differed. Produced via immunoSEQ multiplex PCR; TCRdb's table is partial and in-frame only. V and J calls and clone size follow that table, whereas D and trimming were derived from the DNA. The sample carries approximately 1.9 million clones, 93% recorded once. This entry belongs to a study of shared clonotypes between healthy human individuals. The study, taken as a whole, reports: It was only blood that was sampled, and tissue repertoires likely differ. Non-shared clonotypes displayed generation probabilities falling below those of clonotypes present in all four donors.

The receptor was isolated from a man aged 18 to 29 in good health. Some clones in this sample may be carry-over from other donors' samples. Material for sequencing was naive CD8+ T cells from PBMCs. The chain is built from TRBV10-2 and TRBJ2-2; the D gene could be TRBD1 or TRBD2 (6 bases each). CDR3 protein: CASRGLGGRELFF. As DNA, the CDR3 is TGCGCCAGCAGGGGGCTCGGGGGCAGGGAGCTGTTTTTT.